The present T cell receptor (beta chain) was sequenced within a study of identical twins. Regarding the study as a whole: Invariant MAIT and iNKT cells could partly confound zero-insertion analyses.

Germline values: CDR1 MNHEY, CDR2 SMNVEV (reference sequence). CDR3 size: 12 residues. V was shortened by 4 bases and J by 8 bases, with 11 bases between the two germline ends. A universal primer site was incorporated via template switching, and the cDNA contained unique molecular identifiers. TCRdb itself ran the 5' RACE reads through MiXCR, one entry per CDR3 protein. The table includes 1.5 million to 2 million distinct CDR3 sequences, less than 35% detected once. Concerning this clonotype itself: Its target is not known.

Input material: cord blood. The chain employs TRBV27 and TRBJ1-2, with D unclear. This TCR was recovered from a newborn girl in good health. CDR3 sequence (DNA): TGTGCCAGCAGTTCCTCCTATGGGGGCTACACCTTC. Its translation: CASSSSYGGYTF.